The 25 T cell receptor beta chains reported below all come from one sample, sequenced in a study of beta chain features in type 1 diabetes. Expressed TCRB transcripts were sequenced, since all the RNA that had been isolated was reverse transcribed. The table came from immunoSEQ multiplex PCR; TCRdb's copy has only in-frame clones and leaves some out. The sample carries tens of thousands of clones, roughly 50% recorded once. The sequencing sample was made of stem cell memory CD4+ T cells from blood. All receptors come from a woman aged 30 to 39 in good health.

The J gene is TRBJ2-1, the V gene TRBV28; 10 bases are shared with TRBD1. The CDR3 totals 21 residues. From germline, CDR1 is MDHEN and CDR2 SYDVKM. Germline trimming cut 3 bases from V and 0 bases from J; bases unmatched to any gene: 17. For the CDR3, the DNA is TGTGCCAGCAGTTTGCCAGGGACAGGGGTATCGAGCGGTAGCTCCTACAATGAGCAGTTCTTC. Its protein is CASSLPGTGVSSGSSYNEQFF. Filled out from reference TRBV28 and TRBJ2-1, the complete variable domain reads DVKVTQSSRYLVKRTGEKVFLECVQDMDHENMFWYRQDPGLGLRLIYFSYDVKMKEKGDIPEGYSVSREKKERFSLILESASTNQTSMYLCASSLPGTGVSSGSSYNEQFFGPGTRLTVL.

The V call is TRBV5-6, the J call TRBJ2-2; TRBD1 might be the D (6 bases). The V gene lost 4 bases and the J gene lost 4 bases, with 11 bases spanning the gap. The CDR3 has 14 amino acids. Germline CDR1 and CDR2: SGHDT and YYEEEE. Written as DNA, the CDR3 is TGTGCCAGCAGCCAGACAGGTGGCACCGGGGAGCTGTTTTTT. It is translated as CASSQTGGTGELFF.

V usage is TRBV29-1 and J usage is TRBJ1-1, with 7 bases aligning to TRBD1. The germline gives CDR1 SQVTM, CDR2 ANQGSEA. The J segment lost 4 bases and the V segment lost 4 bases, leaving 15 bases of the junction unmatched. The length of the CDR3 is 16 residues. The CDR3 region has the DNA TGCAGCGTTGTTGGTGGACAGGAGGCCAGGGGCACTGAAGCTTTCTTT. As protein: CSVVGGQEARGTEAFF.

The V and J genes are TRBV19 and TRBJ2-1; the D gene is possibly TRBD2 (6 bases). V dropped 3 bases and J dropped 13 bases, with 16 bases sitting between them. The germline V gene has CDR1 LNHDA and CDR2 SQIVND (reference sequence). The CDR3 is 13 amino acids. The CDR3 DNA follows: TGTGCCAGTAGTATCTCCGGGACTCCGGTTCAGTTCTTC. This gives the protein CASSISGTPVQFF. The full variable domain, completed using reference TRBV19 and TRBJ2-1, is DGGITQSPKYLFRKEGQNVTLSCEQNLNHDAMYWYRQDPGQGLRLIYYSQIVNDFQKGDIAEGYSVSREKKESFPLTVTSAQKNPTAFYLCASSISGTPVQFFGPGTRLTVL.

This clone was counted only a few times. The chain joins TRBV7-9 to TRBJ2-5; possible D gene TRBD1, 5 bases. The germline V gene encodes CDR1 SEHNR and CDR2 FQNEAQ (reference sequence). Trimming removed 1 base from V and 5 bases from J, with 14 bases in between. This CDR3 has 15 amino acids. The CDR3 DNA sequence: TGTGCCAGCAGCTTAGTAGACCAGGGTGCGGAGACCCAGTACTTC. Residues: CASSLVDQGAETQYF.

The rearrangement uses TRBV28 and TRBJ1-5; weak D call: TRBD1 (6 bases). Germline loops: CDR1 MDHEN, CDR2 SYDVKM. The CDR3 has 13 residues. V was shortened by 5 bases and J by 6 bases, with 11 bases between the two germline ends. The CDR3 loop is CASSQGRVQPQHF. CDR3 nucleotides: TGTGCCAGCAGTCAGGGGCGCGTTCAGCCCCAGCATTTT.

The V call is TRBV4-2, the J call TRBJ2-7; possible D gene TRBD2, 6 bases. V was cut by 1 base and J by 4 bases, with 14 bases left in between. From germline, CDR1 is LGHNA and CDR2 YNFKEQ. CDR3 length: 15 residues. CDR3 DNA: TGTGCCAGCAGCCAAGGCGGGGCGGGACGATACGAGCAGTACTTC. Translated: CASSQGGAGRYEQYF.

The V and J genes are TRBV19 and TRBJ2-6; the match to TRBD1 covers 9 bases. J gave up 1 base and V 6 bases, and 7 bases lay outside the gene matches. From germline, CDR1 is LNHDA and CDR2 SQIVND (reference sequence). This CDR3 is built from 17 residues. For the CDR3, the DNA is TGTGCCAGTAGCCCCGGGACAGGGTTTTCTGGGGCCAACGTCCTGACTTTC. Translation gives CASSPGTGFSGANVLTF.

Written as DNA, the CDR3 is TGTGCCAGCAGCTTAGATCGTAGTGGAGATACGCAGTATTTT. Its protein is CASSLDRSGDTQYF. This chain connects TRBV7-2 to TRBJ2-3, with D unresolved. CDR3 length: 14 residues. With 1 base removed from V and 5 bases from J, the gap between germline ends came to 10 bases. Germline V gene sequence: CDR1 SGHTA, CDR2 FQGNSA.

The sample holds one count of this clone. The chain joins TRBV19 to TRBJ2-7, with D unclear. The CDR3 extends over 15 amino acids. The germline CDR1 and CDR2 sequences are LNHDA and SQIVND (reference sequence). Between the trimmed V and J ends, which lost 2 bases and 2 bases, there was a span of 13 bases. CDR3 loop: CASSIIGAGAYEQYF. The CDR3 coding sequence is TGTGCCAGTAGTATAATTGGCGCAGGTGCCTACGAGCAGTACTTC.

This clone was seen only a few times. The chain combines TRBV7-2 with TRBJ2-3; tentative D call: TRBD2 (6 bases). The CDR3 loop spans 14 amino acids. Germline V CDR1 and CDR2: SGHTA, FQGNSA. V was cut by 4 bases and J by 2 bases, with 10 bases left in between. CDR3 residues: CASSSVADTDTQYF. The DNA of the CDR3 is TGTGCCAGCAGCTCGGTAGCGGACACAGATACGCAGTATTTT.

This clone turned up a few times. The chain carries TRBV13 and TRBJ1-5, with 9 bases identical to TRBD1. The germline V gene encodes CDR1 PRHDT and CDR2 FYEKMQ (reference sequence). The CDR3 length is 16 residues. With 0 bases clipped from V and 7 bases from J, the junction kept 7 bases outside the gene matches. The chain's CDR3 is CASSLGGQGLRQPQHF. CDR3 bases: TGTGCCAGCAGCTTAGGGGGACAGGGCCTGCGGCAGCCCCAGCATTTT.

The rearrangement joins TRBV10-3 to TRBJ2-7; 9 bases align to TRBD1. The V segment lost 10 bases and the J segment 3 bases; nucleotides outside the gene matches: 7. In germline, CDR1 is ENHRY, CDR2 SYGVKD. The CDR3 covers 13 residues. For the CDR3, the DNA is TGTGCCACCTCCGGGACAGGGCTCTACGAGCAGTACTTC. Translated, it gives CATSGTGLYEQYF.

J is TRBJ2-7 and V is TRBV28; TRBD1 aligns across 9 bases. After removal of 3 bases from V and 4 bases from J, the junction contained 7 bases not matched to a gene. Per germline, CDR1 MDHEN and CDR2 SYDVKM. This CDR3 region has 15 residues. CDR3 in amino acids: CASSLAGTGRYEQYF. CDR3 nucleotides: TGTGCCAGCAGTTTGGCCGGGACAGGGCGGTACGAGCAGTACTTC. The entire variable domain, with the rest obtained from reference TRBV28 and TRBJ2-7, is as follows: DVKVTQSSRYLVKRTGEKVFLECVQDMDHENMFWYRQDPGLGLRLIYFSYDVKMKEKGDIPEGYSVSREKKERFSLILESASTNQTSMYLCASSLAGTGRYEQYFGPGTRLTVT.

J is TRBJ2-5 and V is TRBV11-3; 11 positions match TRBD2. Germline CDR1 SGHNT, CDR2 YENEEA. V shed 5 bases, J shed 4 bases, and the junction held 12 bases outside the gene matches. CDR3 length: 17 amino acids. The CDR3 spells CASSPGLIAGGRETQYF. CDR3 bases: TGTGCCAGCAGCCCGGGACTAATAGCGGGAGGGCGAGAGACCCAGTACTTC.

Written as DNA, the CDR3 is TGTGCCAGTAGTCCGGAGACTAGCGGAACCTACGAGCAGTACTTC. It yields the protein CASSPETSGTYEQYF. The V call is TRBV19, the J call TRBJ2-5, with TRBD2 identical over 9 bases. Matching the DNA end better, TRBJ2-7 makes the J call doubtful. This CDR3 has 15 residues. CDR1 is LNHDA and CDR2 is SQIVND in the germline V gene (reference sequence).

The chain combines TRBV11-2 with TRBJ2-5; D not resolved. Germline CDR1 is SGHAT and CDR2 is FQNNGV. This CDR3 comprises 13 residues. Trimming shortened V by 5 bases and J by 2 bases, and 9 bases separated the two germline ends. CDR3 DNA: TGTGCCAGCAGCCCAGGCATACAAGAGACCCAGTACTTC. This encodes CASSPGIQETQYF.

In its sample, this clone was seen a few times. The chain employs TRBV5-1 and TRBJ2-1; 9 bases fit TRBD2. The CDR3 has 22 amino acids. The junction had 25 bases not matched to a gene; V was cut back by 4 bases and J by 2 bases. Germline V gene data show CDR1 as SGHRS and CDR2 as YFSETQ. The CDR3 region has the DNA TGCGCCAGCAGCGCCCCGGGCCAGATTCGGACTAGCGCAGCTCGGGCCTACAATGAGCAGTTCTTC. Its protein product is CASSAPGQIRTSAARAYNEQFF. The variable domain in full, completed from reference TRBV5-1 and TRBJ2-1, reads KAGVTQTPRYLIKTRGQQVTLSCSPISGHRSVSWYQQTPGQGLQFLFEYFSETQRNKGNFPGRFSGRQFSNSRSEMNVSTLELGDSALYLCASSAPGQIRTSAARAYNEQFFGPGTRLTVL.

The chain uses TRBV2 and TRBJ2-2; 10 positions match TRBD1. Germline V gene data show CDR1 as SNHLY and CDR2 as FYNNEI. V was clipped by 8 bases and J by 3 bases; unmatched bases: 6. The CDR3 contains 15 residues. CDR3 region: CASGYGQGDTGELFF. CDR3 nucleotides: TGTGCCAGCGGTTATGGACAGGGGGACACCGGGGAGCTGTTTTTT.

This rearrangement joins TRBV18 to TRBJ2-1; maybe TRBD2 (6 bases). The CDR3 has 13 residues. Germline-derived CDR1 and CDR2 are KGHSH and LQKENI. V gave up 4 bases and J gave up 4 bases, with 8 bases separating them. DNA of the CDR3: TGTGCCAGCTCACGTAGCGGATACAATGAGCAGTTCTTC. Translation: CASSRSGYNEQFF.

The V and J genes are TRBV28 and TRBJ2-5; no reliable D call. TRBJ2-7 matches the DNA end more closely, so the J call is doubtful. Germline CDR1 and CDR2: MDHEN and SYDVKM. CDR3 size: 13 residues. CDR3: CASSGGSNYEQYF. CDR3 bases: TGTGCCAGCAGTGGCGGTTCAAACTACGAGCAGTACTTC.

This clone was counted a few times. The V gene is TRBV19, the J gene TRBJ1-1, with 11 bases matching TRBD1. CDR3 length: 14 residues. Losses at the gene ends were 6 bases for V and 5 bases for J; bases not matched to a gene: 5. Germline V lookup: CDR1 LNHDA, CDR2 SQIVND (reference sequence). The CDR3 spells CASSGQGAWTEAFF. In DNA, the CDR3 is TGTGCCAGTAGCGGACAGGGGGCCTGGACTGAAGCTTTCTTT.

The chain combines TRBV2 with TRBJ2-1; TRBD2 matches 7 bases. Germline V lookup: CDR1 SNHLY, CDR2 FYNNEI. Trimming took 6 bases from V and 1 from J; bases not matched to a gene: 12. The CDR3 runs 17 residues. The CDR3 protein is CASSAQGVAGSYNEQFF. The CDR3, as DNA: TGTGCCAGCAGCGCGCAGGGTGTAGCGGGTTCCTACAATGAGCAGTTCTTC. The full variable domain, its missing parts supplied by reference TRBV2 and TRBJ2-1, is EPEVTQTPSHQVTQMGQEVILRCVPISNHLYFYWYRQILGQKVEFLVSFYNNEISEKSEIFDDQFSVERPDGSNFTLKIRSTKLEDSAMYFCASSAQGVAGSYNEQFFGPGTRLTVL.

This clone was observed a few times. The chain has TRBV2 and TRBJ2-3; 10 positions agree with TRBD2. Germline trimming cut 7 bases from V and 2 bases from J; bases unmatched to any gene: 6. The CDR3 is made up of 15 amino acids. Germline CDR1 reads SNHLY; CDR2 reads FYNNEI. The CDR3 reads CASNLLAGFTDTQYF. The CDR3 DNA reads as TGTGCCAGCAATCTACTAGCGGGATTCACAGATACGCAGTATTTT.

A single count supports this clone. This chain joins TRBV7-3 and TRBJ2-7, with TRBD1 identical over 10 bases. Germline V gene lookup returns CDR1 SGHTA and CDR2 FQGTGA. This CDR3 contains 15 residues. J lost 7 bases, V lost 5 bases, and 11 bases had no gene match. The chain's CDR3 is CASSVVGGQGGEQYF. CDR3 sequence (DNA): TGTGCCAGCAGCGTAGTAGGTGGACAGGGGGGAGAGCAGTACTTC.